Below, 8 T cell receptor beta chains from the same sample are listed, as sequenced in a study of control samples from healthy donors and cancer patients. Sequencing was performed with immunoSEQ multiplex PCR; in TCRdb, only in-frame clones are kept and a portion is missing. The sample shows 150,000 to 200,000 clones, about 90% of them seen only once. Sequenced material: blood. The receptors shown here come from a woman aged 40 to 50 in good health.

The V call is TRBV25-1, the J call TRBJ2-2; unclear D gene. Deletions cut 0 bases from V and 5 bases from J, with 1 base between. Per germline, CDR1 MGHDK and CDR2 SYGVNS. CDR3 length: 12 amino acids. This chain's CDR3 is CASSEYTGELFF. In DNA, the CDR3 is TGTGCCAGCAGTGAATATACCGGGGAGCTGTTTTTT.

This clone was seen only a few times. This chain joins TRBV27 and TRBJ2-7; 7 bases agree with TRBD1. The CDR3 runs 15 residues. Germline V lookup: CDR1 MNHEY, CDR2 SMNVEV (reference sequence). V lost 5 bases to trimming and J lost 2 bases; unmatched junction nucleotides: 9. The CDR3 sequence: CASSAPRQGAYEQYF. The DNA for the CDR3 is TGTGCCAGCAGTGCCCCCCGACAGGGAGCCTACGAGCAGTACTTC.

The chain carries TRBV6-2 or TRBV6-3 and TRBJ2-1; D may be TRBD1 (5 bases). This CDR3 region has 13 residues. Trimming took 1 base from V and 9 from J, leaving 10 bases between them. Germline V gene lookup returns CDR1 MNHEY and CDR2 SVGEGT. The CDR3 is CASSYYPRGEQFF. The CDR3 nucleotides read TGTGCCAGCAGTTACTATCCTAGGGGTGAGCAGTTCTTC.

Here the CDR3 reads CASSTQWTGNTEAFF. Written as DNA, the CDR3 is TGTGCCAGCAGCACACAGTGGACAGGGAACACTGAAGCTTTCTTT. This chain links TRBV7-2 with TRBJ1-1, with 7 bases matching TRBD1. The CDR3 is 15 residues long. After removal of 5 bases from V and 1 base from J, the junction contained 7 bases not matched to a gene. The germline V gene has CDR1 SGHTA and CDR2 FQGNSA.

The V gene is TRBV2, the J gene TRBJ1-5; TRBD1 agrees at 9 bases. With V trimmed by 5 bases and J by 3 bases, 5 bases remained unmatched. CDR1 is SNHLY, CDR2 FYNNEI, per germline. The CDR3 consists of 15 residues. The CDR3 spells CASSYGTGINQPQHF. For the CDR3, the DNA is TGTGCCAGCAGTTACGGGACAGGGATCAATCAGCCCCAGCATTTT.

This chain connects TRBV27 to TRBJ1-3; the D is unclear. The germline V gene encodes CDR1 MNHEY and CDR2 SMNVEV (reference sequence). The V and J ends lost 6 bases and 0 bases respectively, with 15 bases between them. The CDR3 has 16 residues. The CDR3 loop is CASSLGRSSSGNTIYF. The CDR3 region has the DNA TGTGCCAGCAGCCTTGGACGCTCAAGCTCTGGAAACACCATATATTTT.

The chain is built from TRBV7-7 and TRBJ2-1; TRBD2 matches at 14 bases. CDR3 length: 17 residues. The V gene's germline CDR1 is SSHAT and CDR2 FNYEAQ (reference sequence). Trimming removed 0 bases from V and 7 bases from J; junction bases left unmatched: 5. The CDR3 loop reads CASSLAPTSGGANEQFF. The CDR3 bases are TGTGCCAGCAGCTTAGCTCCGACTAGCGGGGGGGCTAATGAGCAGTTCTTC.

The chain links TRBV6-5 to TRBJ1-1, with unresolved D. In germline, CDR1 is MNHEY, CDR2 SVGAGI. V lost 6 bases and J 7 bases, leaving 18 bases between the germline ends. The CDR3 spans 14 residues. The CDR3 region is CASRTEGGLGEAFF. The CDR3 DNA follows: TGTGCCAGCAGGACCGAGGGTGGGTTGGGTGAAGCTTTCTTT.